The 16 T cell receptor beta chains below all came from one sample that was sequenced in a study of T cells after somatic rescue of genetic block (TCRdb year 2020). The protocol used for the library was the immunoSEQ multiplex PCR assay. Held by TCRdb, this immuneACCESS table contains in-frame sequences only and omits some clones. Under half of the omission traces to an unresolved V gene where checked; the cause of the rest is unknown. The sample table holds 88,000 or so clones, of which 90% were seen once. The ten largest clones represent approximately 1.5% of the sample. The material sequenced was peripheral blood mononuclear cells (PBMCs). The source of these receptors is a woman between 18 and 29 years old.

The CDR3, as DNA: TGTGCCTGGAGTGTACTATCTAGCGGGTTCTCCTACGAGCAGTACTTC. Protein: CAWSVLSSGFSYEQYF. This sequence joins TRBV30 and TRBJ2-7; 8 nucleotides align to TRBD2. Losses at the gene ends were 0 bases for V and 0 bases for J; bases not matched to a gene: 7. This CDR3 contains 16 residues. Germline V gene data show CDR1 as GTSNPN and CDR2 as SVGIG (reference sequence).

J is TRBJ2-1 and V is TRBV5-1; TRBD1 agrees at 7 bases. Germline V lookup: CDR1 SGHRS, CDR2 YFSETQ. The CDR3 covers 13 residues. Germline trimming cut 4 bases from V and 9 bases from J; bases unmatched to any gene: 7. The CDR3 region is CASSADRVLEQFF. DNA for the CDR3: TGCGCCAGCAGCGCCGACAGGGTTCTTGAGCAGTTCTTC.

The rearrangement links TRBV27 to TRBJ1-5, with a tentative D call TRBD1 (6 bases). The CDR3 sequence is 14 residues long. Germline CDR1 and CDR2: MNHEY and SMNVEV (reference sequence). The V gene lost 4 bases and the J gene lost 9 bases, with 16 bases spanning the gap. CDR3 residues: CASSWAGVRWPQHF. The CDR3 bases are TGTGCCAGCAGTTGGGCAGGGGTTCGGTGGCCCCAGCATTTT.

This sequence joins TRBV5-1 and TRBJ2-5; TRBD2 matches 12 bases. Germline V gene lookup returns CDR1 SGHRS and CDR2 YFSETQ. The ends lost 4 bases at V and 4 bases at J; junction bases unmatched: 8. The CDR3 runs to 16 residues. The CDR3 protein is CASSASTSGSGETQYF. The CDR3 nucleotides read TGCGCCAGCAGCGCCTCGACTAGCGGGAGTGGAGAGACCCAGTACTTC.

The chain carries TRBV5-6 and TRBJ1-2, with D perhaps matching TRBD1 (6 bases). Trimming pared 6 bases from V and 1 base from J, leaving 13 bases between. The germline gives CDR1 SGHDT, CDR2 YYEEEE. The CDR3 runs to 14 residues. The CDR3 bases are TGTGCCAGCACCCCGACAGGCTATAACTATGGCTACACCTTC. Residues: CASTPTGYNYGYTF.

The chain uses TRBV15 and TRBJ2-3, with D unresolved. The CDR3 contains 14 residues. V gave up 0 bases and J gave up 6 bases, with 10 bases separating them. Germline-derived CDR1 and CDR2 are LNHNV and YYDKDF (reference sequence). The CDR3 DNA sequence: TGTGCCACCAGCAGAGATCGGGCGGCGGATACGCAGTATTTT. It translates to CATSRDRAADTQYF. The whole variable domain, filled in from reference TRBV15 and TRBJ2-3, reads DAMVIQNPRYQVTQFGKPVTLSCSQTLNHNVMYWYQQKSSQAPKLLFHYYDKDFNNEADTPDNFQSRRPNTSFCFLDIRSPGLGDTAMYLCATSRDRAADTQYFGPGTRLTVL.

This chain joins TRBV6-6 and TRBJ2-7, with TRBD2 as a possible D gene (5 bases). Trimming cost V 2 bases and J 0 bases, with 8 bases left between them. The CDR3 has 14 amino acids. The germline CDR1 and CDR2 sequences are MNHNY and SVGAGI (reference sequence). The CDR3: CASSYERSSYEQYF. CDR3 DNA sequence: TGTGCCAGCAGTTACGAGCGGAGCTCCTACGAGCAGTACTTC.

V is TRBV18 and J is TRBJ2-1; D is perhaps TRBD1 or TRBD2 (5 bases each). CDR3 length: 16 amino acids. Trimming stripped 3 bases from V and 5 bases from J, with 17 bases between. Germline CDR1 is KGHSH and CDR2 is LQKENI. CDR3 sequence reads: CASSPLIGRDDNEQFF. The DNA for the CDR3 is TGTGCCAGCTCACCCCTCATCGGACGGGACGACAATGAGCAGTTCTTC. Variable domain in full (rest from reference TRBV18 and TRBJ2-1): NAGVMQNPRHLVRRRGQEARLRCSPMKGHSHVYWYRQLPEEGLKFMVYLQKENIIDESGMPKERFSAEFPKEGPSILRIQQVVRGDSAAYFCASSPLIGRDDNEQFFGPGTRLTVL.

The rearrangement uses TRBV7-3 and TRBJ1-1, with unresolved D. V was pared by 2 bases and J by 4 bases, with 17 bases between. The germline V gene encodes CDR1 SGHTA and CDR2 FQGTGA. The CDR3 totals 16 residues. CDR3 bases: TGTGCCAGCAGCTTAGACACCCAGGTCGTGGGCACTGAAGCTTTCTTT. Amino acids: CASSLDTQVVGTEAFF.

The chain uses TRBV4-2 and TRBJ2-7; D is unresolved. Germline-derived CDR1 and CDR2 are LGHNA and YNFKEQ. Trimming cost V 2 bases and J 4 bases, with 9 bases left between them. The CDR3 sequence is 13 residues long. The CDR3 DNA reads as TGTGCCAGCAGCCAACACAGAGAATACGAGCAGTACTTC. It yields the protein CASSQHREYEQYF.

The chain combines TRBV27 with TRBJ2-1; 8 bases fit TRBD2. Germline V CDR1 and CDR2: MNHEY, SMNVEV (reference sequence). The CDR3 runs to 17 residues. V dropped 3 bases and J dropped 3; count of bases not matched to a gene: 10. CDR3 sequence: CASSLATAGALYNEQFF. The CDR3 bases are TGTGCCAGCAGTTTGGCAACAGCGGGAGCTCTCTACAATGAGCAGTTCTTC.

The chain is built from TRBV2 and TRBJ2-5; TRBD2 agrees at 8 bases. This CDR3 has 15 amino acids. Germline lookup yields CDR1 SNHLY and CDR2 FYNNEI. Trimming took 8 bases from V and 6 from J; bases not matched to a gene: 14. The CDR3 nucleotides are TGTGCCAGCGCCATGGTAGCGGGGAGGGGACAGACCCAGTACTTC. This codes for CASAMVAGRGQTQYF. The full variable domain, its missing parts supplied by reference TRBV2 and TRBJ2-5, is EPEVTQTPSHQVTQMGQEVILRCVPISNHLYFYWYRQILGQKVEFLVSFYNNEISEKSEIFDDQFSVERPDGSNFTLKIRSTKLEDSAMYFCASAMVAGRGQTQYFGPGTRLLVL.

The genes are TRBV4-3 and TRBJ2-1; TRBD2 is a possible D gene (6 bases). Germline V gene sequence: CDR1 LGHNA, CDR2 YSLEER. Trimming removed 5 bases from V and 1 base from J, with 15 bases in between. This CDR3 contains 16 residues. CDR3: CASSTQPGLSYNEQFF. In nucleotides, the CDR3 is TGCGCCAGCAGCACTCAACCGGGACTTTCCTACAATGAGCAGTTCTTC.

The rearrangement joins TRBV4-1 to TRBJ1-2; D is undetermined. The CDR3 length is 13 residues. CDR1 and CDR2 from the germline V gene are MGHRA and YSYEKL. Trimming left V 1 base short and J 8 bases short, with 11 bases between. The CDR3 DNA follows: TGCGCCAGCAGCCAAGTTTCCGGGAACGGCTACACCTTC. Protein: CASSQVSGNGYTF.

This clone was picked up one time. The rearrangement links TRBV29-1 to TRBJ2-1; 9 bases are a match to TRBD2. Germline assignment: CDR1 SQVTM and CDR2 ANQGSEA. J lost 5 bases, V lost 4 bases, and 6 bases had no gene match. The CDR3 has 14 amino acids. The CDR3 sequence is CSVVLAGRDNEQFF. The CDR3 coding sequence is TGCAGCGTTGTTCTAGCGGGAAGGGACAATGAGCAGTTCTTC.

The chain carries TRBV28 and TRBJ1-1, with D possibly matching TRBD1 (6 bases). The ends were cut back, 5 bases at V and 7 bases at J, with 14 bases in the middle. The CDR3 length is 13 residues. Germline values: CDR1 MDHEN, CDR2 SYDVKM. Here the CDR3 DNA reads TGTGCCAGCAGTCCCAGGGGCGGTGTTGAAGCTTTCTTT. Protein sequence: CASSPRGGVEAFF.